This TCR beta chain appears in the sequencing data of a study of brain T cells in children with intractable seizures (dated by TCRdb to the early 2020s). At the level of the whole study: Resected brain tissue from fewer than 60 pediatric epilepsy surgery cases was initially screened for immune gene transcripts with a NanoString immunology panel. Among the roughly 12 selected surgery cases, pre-surgery blood was additionally sequenced for eight, leaving four cases with brain tissue only. General findings and caveats noted by the study authors: Viral specificity was inferred solely from CDR3 sequence similarity, and the HCMV serostatus of the patients was not known. Because sequencing depth was different between pre-surgery and post-surgery blood, clones absent from the pre-surgery sample may reflect undersampling.

V lost 1 base and J lost 2 bases, and the count of bases not matched to a germline gene is 6. CDR1 is given as SGHNT and CDR2 as YENEEA, both from the germline V gene. The CDR3 sequence holds 16 residues, the cysteine and phenylalanine included. The DNA shown is the 48-base CDR3, in frame from base 1. Turning to this clone: No antigen is known for it. No base qualities exist here, and no much larger clone lies one base off it.

The immunoSEQ assay was applied to genomic DNA to generate the TCR beta chain sequences. Per the authors' processing: CDR3 sequences that did not begin with the conserved framework cysteine at position 104 were removed manually. Clonality was calculated as one minus the normalized Shannon's Diversity Index, with values ranging from 0 (maximal diversity) to 1 (oligoclonal). Chi-squared comparison-of-proportions tests assessed whether the same CDR3 differed in frequency between samples, such as brain versus blood. Public clonotypes were found by searching immuneACCESS, and the VDJdb browser was used to assess similarity to known antiviral clonotypes. TCRdb limited this immuneACCESS table to in-frame rearrangements with V and J called. A share of clones is missing; checked studies link under half to unresolved V genes, and the rest is unexplained. V and J calls and clone size are copied from that table; D and trimming were computed from the DNA. The sample data list roughly 80,000 clones, and under 95% of these were observed just once. The ten largest clones represent about 24% of the sample.

The meaning of the sample's time point label: resected brain tissue, or blood drawn just prior to surgery. The surgery cases with the highest brain T cell transcript signatures were chosen for TCR beta chain sequencing of brain tissue, and also of blood when blood was available. Before surgery, the patients had been given at least one anti-epileptic drug. The TCR-sequenced patients were children whose drug-resistant epilepsy was caused by tuberous sclerosis complex, focal cortical dysplasia, Rasmussen encephalitis or hemimegalencephaly. Blood was drawn right before the epilepsy surgery. The Monarch genomic DNA purification kit was used to extract bulk genomic DNA from unsorted brain tissue and whole blood.

The TCR originated in a girl aged 2 to 9 with Rasmussen encephalitis and intractable seizures. The chain links TRBV11-3 with TRBJ2-5, with 8 bases in between that match TRBD2. This specimen was peripheral blood, taken at surgery. The DNA sequence follows: TGTGCCAGCAGCTTAGGAGGGCGCGGGGGGCAAGAGACCCAGTACTTC. Translated, this gives CASSLGGRGGQETQYF.